The 17 T cell receptor beta chains given below trace back to one sample, sequenced in a study of regulatory T cells in long-lasting Graves disease. Library construction for TCR beta used iRepertoire HTBI primers and Arm-PCR of CDR3 regions. MiXCR, applied by TCRdb to the multiplex PCR reads, yields one record per CDR3 protein. The data hold about 200,000 distinct CDR3 sequences, with about 16% observed a single time. Time point reported: newly diagnosed GD, antithyroid drugs for less than 3 months. The TCR library was made from RNA extracted from PBMCs. The material was peripheral blood mononuclear cells (PBMCs), obtained at new diagnosis, from a patient treated with antithyroid drugs. The receptors derive from a female donor with Graves disease.

The sample holds one count of this clonotype. This probably arose from a read error, given a far larger clone one base away. The chain employs TRBV11-1 and TRBJ2-7, with a tentative D call TRBD2 (5 bases). The CDR3 consists of 17 residues. Germline CDR1 reads SGHAT; CDR2 reads FQDESV (reference sequence). The chain's CDR3 is CAGSITGEGLRSYEQYF. Here the CDR3 DNA reads TGTGCCGGCAGCATCACCGGCGAGGGCTTGAGGTCCTACGAGCAGTACTTC.

In this sample, this clonotype turned up many times. The chain couples TRBV28 to TRBJ2-3; D is ambiguous. This CDR3 is built from 15 residues. Germline CDR1 and CDR2: MDHEN and SYDVKM. V lost 6 bases, J lost 3 bases, and 16 bases lay in between. The chain's CDR3 is CASSTDGVLTDTQYF. In nucleotides, the CDR3 is TGTGCCAGCAGCACCGACGGTGTGTTGACAGATACGCAGTATTTT.

The J gene is TRBJ2-1, the V gene TRBV20-1; the match to TRBD2 covers 12 bases. In germline, CDR1 is DFQATT, CDR2 SNEGSKA (reference sequence). CDR3 length: 16 residues. The ends lost 3 bases at V and 9 bases at J; junction bases unmatched: 12. The CDR3 coding sequence is TGCAGTGCTAGGACTGGGAGACTAGCGGGAGTTTTTGAGCAGTTCTTC. The encoded protein is CSARTGRLAGVFEQFF.

This clonotype was recorded at least ten times. The chain combines TRBV6-1 with TRBJ1-4; 9 nucleotides match TRBD1. Germline V gene sequence: CDR1 MNHNS, CDR2 SASEGT. The CDR3 sequence is 15 residues long. Trimming took 3 bases from V and 5 from J; bases not matched to a gene: 4. CDR3 DNA sequence: TGTGCCAGCAGTGACCAGACAGGGGGGAATGAAAAACTGTTTTTT. Its translation is CASSDQTGGNEKLFF.

This clonotype turned up a few times. The chain carries TRBV27 and TRBJ2-7; 8 bases align to TRBD2. V gave up 4 bases and J gave up 1 base; unmatched junction bases: 9. The CDR3 has 16 amino acids. The germline gives CDR1 MNHEY, CDR2 SMNVEV (reference sequence). The CDR3 sequence: CASSYRGGVGSYEQYF. Written as DNA, the CDR3 is TGTGCCAGCAGTTACCGGGGGGGGGTTGGGTCCTACGAGCAGTACTTC.

The sample holds a few counts of this clonotype. CDR3 in DNA: TGCAGTGCTAGACCCACCGGGGGGGGTTCGAATTCACCCCTCCACTTT. Translating gives CSARPTGGGSNSPLHF. This chain uses TRBV20-1 with TRBJ1-6; a possible D gene is TRBD1 (5 bases). CDR3 length: 16 amino acids. The germline V gene has CDR1 DFQATT and CDR2 SNEGSKA (reference sequence). Between the trimmed V and J ends, which lost 2 bases and 7 bases, there was a span of 18 bases.

This clonotype has just a few counts. The V gene is TRBV5-5, the J gene TRBJ2-3; 8 bases are shared with TRBD2. This CDR3 contains 20 residues. Germline V gives CDR1 SGHKS, CDR2 YYEKEE (reference sequence). V shed 2 bases, J shed 8 bases, and the junction held 25 bases outside the gene matches. CDR3 bases: TGTGCCAGCAGCTTTAAGGCCGGGAGGGCCCCCGGGGGCCGCGTGGGTACGCAGTATTTT. Residues: CASSFKAGRAPGGRVGTQYF.

The rearrangement joins TRBV28 to TRBJ1-1; D remains unclear. V was cut by 5 bases and J by 5 bases, with 15 bases left in between. Germline loops: CDR1 MDHEN, CDR2 SYDVKM. The length of the CDR3 is 14 residues. CDR3 coding DNA: TGTGCCAGCAGTGCCGTTTCGGCGCGAACTGAAGCTTTCTTT. Translation: CASSAVSARTEAFF.

Many counts were recorded for this clonotype. The V gene is TRBV20-1, the J gene TRBJ1-4; D might be TRBD1 (5 bases). V gave up 6 bases and J gave up 0 bases, with 11 bases separating them. Germline V CDR1 and CDR2: DFQATT, SNEGSKA (reference sequence). The CDR3 is 14 residues long. The CDR3 DNA follows: TGCAGTGCAACCGACAGTGCAACTAATGAAAAACTGTTTTTT. Translating it yields CSATDSATNEKLFF.

This clonotype appeared a few times. This rearrangement joins TRBV3-1 to TRBJ1-1; D call uncertain. The germline CDR1 and CDR2 sequences are LGHDT and YNNKEL (reference sequence). Trimming stripped 0 bases from V and 2 bases from J, with 7 bases between. The CDR3 consists of 14 residues. CDR3 amino acids: CASSQDYPNTEAFF. CDR3 nucleotide sequence: TGTGCCAGCAGCCAAGATTATCCAAACACTGAAGCTTTCTTT.

This clonotype was detected many times. J is TRBJ2-5 and V is TRBV5-6; 7 nucleotides match TRBD2. Germline V gene sequence: CDR1 SGHDT, CDR2 YYEEEE. The ends lost 5 bases at V and 1 base at J; junction bases unmatched: 8. The CDR3 extends over 15 amino acids. CDR3 DNA: TGTGCCAGCAGACAGAGCGGGGAAGGCCAAGAGACCCAGTACTTC. It is translated as CASRQSGEGQETQYF.

This clonotype has ten or more counts. This chain uses TRBV27 with TRBJ2-2; 13 nucleotides match TRBD2. This CDR3 is 16 amino acids long. Unmatched junction bases numbered 6, after V lost 5 bases and J lost 6 bases. Germline CDR1 is MNHEY and CDR2 is SMNVEV (reference sequence). CDR3 sequence (DNA): TGTGCCAGCAGTCCCTGGACTAGCGGGAGTCCCGGGGAGCTGTTTTTT. Amino acid sequence: CASSPWTSGSPGELFF.

The chain couples TRBV25-1 to TRBJ1-5; 8 bases match TRBD1. This CDR3 has 20 amino acids. V shed 0 bases and J 1 base; nucleotides not matched to a gene: 14. In germline, CDR1 is MGHDK, CDR2 SYGVNS. The CDR3 spells CASSEYSYRGKGRSNQPQHF. The CDR3 DNA follows: TGTGCCAGCAGTGAATATAGTTACAGGGGGAAAGGTAGGAGCAATCAGCCCCAGCATTTT.

This clonotype was seen ten or more times. This sequence joins TRBV28 and TRBJ2-4; 7 bases agree with TRBD1. CDR1 and CDR2 from the germline V gene are MDHEN and SYDVKM. The V gene end was trimmed by 7 bases and the J gene end by 0 bases; junction bases not matched to a gene: 6. The CDR3 totals 15 residues. The CDR3 DNA is TGTGCCAGCACCCCGGGACAGCTAGCCAAAAACATTCAGTACTTC. The encoded protein is CASTPGQLAKNIQYF.

This clonotype has a count of ten or more. V usage is TRBV10-3 and J usage is TRBJ1-4, with D hard to call. The CDR3 is 13 residues long. V was pared by 4 bases and J by 6 bases, with 9 bases between. The germline CDR1 and CDR2 sequences are ENHRY and SYGVKD. The CDR3 coding sequence is TGTGCCATCAGTGGGTATAAGGATGAAAAACTGTTTTTT. Translating gives CAISGYKDEKLFF.

This clonotype has at least ten counts. The chain has TRBV6-2 or TRBV6-3 and TRBJ2-5; D might be TRBD2 (6 bases). From germline, CDR1 is MNHEY and CDR2 SVGEGT. Trimming cost V 10 bases and J 0 bases, with 18 bases left between them. The CDR3 is 15 residues long. CDR3 DNA: TGTGCCACCTCGAGGGACTCCGCCTACCAAGAGACCCAGTACTTC. Translation gives CATSRDSAYQETQYF.

This clonotype was counted at least ten times. This rearrangement joins TRBV2 to TRBJ2-6; D call uncertain. CDR3 length: 14 residues. From germline, CDR1 is SNHLY and CDR2 FYNNEI. V lost 7 bases and J 2 bases, leaving 9 bases between the germline ends. The CDR3 loop reads CASTQLPGANVLTF. The CDR3 coding sequence is TGTGCCAGCACACAGCTCCCTGGGGCCAACGTCCTGACTTTC.